The clone carrying this T cell receptor (beta chain) has at least ten counts. Original handling: By means of reference gene primer amplification, nucleated cell counts were estimated. The table came from immunoSEQ multiplex PCR; TCRdb's copy has only in-frame clones and leaves some out. That table gives V, J and clone size, and the DNA gave D and trimming. This repertoire shows nearly 250,000 clones, 86% found once; its top ten account for around 1.6%. The data were obtained in a study of blood T cell repertoires in COVID-19. The wider study: PBMCs, B-cell-depleted T cells, or T cells provided the cDNA or gDNA that made up the material.

Trimming stripped 10 bases from V and 4 bases from J, with 14 bases between. Germline-derived CDR1 and CDR2 are LNHDA and SQIVND (reference sequence). The CDR3 covers 13 residues. This sequence originates from a woman aged 55-69 years who had recovered from COVID-19. Sequencing used peripheral blood. This chain connects TRBV19 to TRBJ1-5; tentative D call: TRBD1 (5 bases). CDR3 nucleotide sequence: TGTGCCACTGACCTGGAGGGGAATCAGCCCCAGCATTTT. Translated, it gives CATDLEGNQPQHF.